The entry below gives a single TCR beta chain sequence along with its context. The target of this receptor is not known. The sample holds no much larger clone one base away, and base qualities are not on file. The trim is 0 bases for V and 11 bases for J, with a gap of 12 bases between the germline ends. Including the terminal cysteine and phenylalanine, the CDR3 comprises 13 residues. Left in the record is the CDR3 DNA by itself, 39 bases read in frame from the first base. CDR1 and CDR2 are drawn from the germline V gene (reference sequence): SGHKS, YYEKEE. These data belong to a study of T cell responses to AZD1222 COVID-19 vaccine (dated by TCRdb to the early 2020s). Study-level background: TCR sequencing covered fewer than 250 trial participants: 200 to 220 given two doses of AZD1222 and some 25 given two doses of MenACWY control vaccine. Trial participants were enrolled into age subgroups of 18-55, 56-69 and 70-plus years, which contained about 160, 30 and 59 TCR-sequenced participants, respectively. Overall study results and their limits: Because no samples from the day 14 peak response were available, repertoires could be characterized only after the peak T cell response. In the small 56-69-year group, the increase in depth fell short of significance, most likely because of low power. Participants were mostly white British and included more females than males, and it was suggested by the authors that clonal diversity may have been underestimated. Reportedly, close to half of the unique spike-specific TCRs recognized epitopes lying outside the regions that are mutated in the B.1.351 and B.1.1.7 variants. The whole spike protein was spanned by vaccine-associated CD4 TCRs, and dominant responses were seen in regions 160-218 and 743-854. After two AZD1222 doses, spike-specific TCR breadth and depth were significantly higher than at day 0 and than in MenACWY recipients. Only six or seven AZD1222 recipients were SARS-CoV-2 seropositive at baseline, limiting conclusions about previously exposed vaccinees.

The time point label corresponds to: about 28 days (+/-7) after the second vaccine dose. Because spike-specific TCR depth and breadth did not differ between the two schedules, AZD1222 recipients who got a second dose at roughly 4 weeks were pooled with those who got a second dose at roughly 12 weeks. Samples from vaccinated people were obtained from the UK trials COV001 and COV002, which included a single-blind randomized controlled phase 2/3 trial of AZD1222 (ChAdOx1 nCoV-19) in healthy adults. For TCRbeta chain sequencing, PBMC samples were collected from trial participants at day 0 and at day 28 after the second dose. The CDR3 regions of human TCRbeta chains were subjected to immunosequencing. Under the source paper's analysis protocol: Repertoire TCRs were checked for matches against a reference library of SARS-CoV-2-specific TCRs that had been generated using the MIRA antigen-specificity platform. Breadth meant the fraction of unique TCRs that were SARS-CoV-2-associated, whereas depth meant the fraction of total T cells that were SARS-CoV-2-associated. Each spike-specific TCR was assigned to its reactive spike region and to a CD4 or CD8 class using the MIRA data. Log10-transformed breadth and depth values were compared by one-way ANOVA with Sidak's multiple comparisons tests. Entries here come from immuneACCESS through TCRdb and include only in-frame sequences with V and J called. Some clones fail to appear in such tables; in the studies checked, an unresolved V gene covers under half of the shortfall, and the cause of the remainder is unknown. V, J and clone size are taken as reported in that table, and D and trimming were inferred from the DNA itself. For this sample the table gives 150,000 to 190,000 clones, of which approximately 91% were detected only once. Clones ranked in the top ten supply about 1.4% of the sample.

Here the sequenced sample was peripheral blood, taken 28 days after the second AZD1222 dose. This clonotype originated in an adult who received the AZD1222 COVID-19 vaccine. In this chain, TRBV5-5 is recombined with TRBJ2-1; a tentative D call is TRBD2 (5 bases match). The bases read TGTGCCAGCAGCTTGGGGGCATGGGAGAAGCAGTTCTTC. Its amino acids are CASSLGAWEKQFF.